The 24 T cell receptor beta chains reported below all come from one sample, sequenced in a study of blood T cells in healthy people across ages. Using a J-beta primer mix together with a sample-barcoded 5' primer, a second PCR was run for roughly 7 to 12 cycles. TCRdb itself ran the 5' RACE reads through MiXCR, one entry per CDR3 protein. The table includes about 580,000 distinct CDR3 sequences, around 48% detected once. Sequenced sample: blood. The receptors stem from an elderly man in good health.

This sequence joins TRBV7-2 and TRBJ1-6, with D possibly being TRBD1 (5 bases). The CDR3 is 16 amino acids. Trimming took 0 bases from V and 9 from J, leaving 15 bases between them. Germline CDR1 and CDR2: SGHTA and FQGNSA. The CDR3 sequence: CASSLAWGVRSSPLHF. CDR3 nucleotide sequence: TGTGCCAGCAGCTTAGCGTGGGGGGTTCGGTCTTCACCCCTCCACTTT.

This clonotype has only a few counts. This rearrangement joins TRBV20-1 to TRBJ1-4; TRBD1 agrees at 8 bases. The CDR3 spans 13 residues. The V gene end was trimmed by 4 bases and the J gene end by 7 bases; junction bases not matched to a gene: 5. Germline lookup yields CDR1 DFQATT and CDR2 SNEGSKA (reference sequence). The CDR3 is CSANLDRAEKLFF. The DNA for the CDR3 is TGCAGTGCTAACTTGGACAGGGCTGAAAAACTGTTTTTT.

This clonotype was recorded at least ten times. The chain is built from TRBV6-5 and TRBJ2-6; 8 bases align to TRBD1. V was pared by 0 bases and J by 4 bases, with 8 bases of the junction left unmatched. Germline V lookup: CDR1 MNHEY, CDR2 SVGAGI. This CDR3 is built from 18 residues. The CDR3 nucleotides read TGTGCCAGCAGTTACTCTGGACAGGGTGGCCCCGGGGCCAACGTCCTGACTTTC. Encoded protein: CASSYSGQGGPGANVLTF.

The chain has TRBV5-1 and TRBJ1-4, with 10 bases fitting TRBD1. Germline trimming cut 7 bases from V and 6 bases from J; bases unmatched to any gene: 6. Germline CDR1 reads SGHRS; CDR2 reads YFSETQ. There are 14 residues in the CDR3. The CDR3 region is CASHPGQGYEKLFF. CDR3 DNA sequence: TGCGCCAGCCATCCGGGACAGGGGTATGAAAAACTGTTTTTT. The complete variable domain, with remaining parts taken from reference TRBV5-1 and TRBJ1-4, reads KAGVTQTPRYLIKTRGQQVTLSCSPISGHRSVSWYQQTPGQGLQFLFEYFSETQRNKGNFPGRFSGRQFSNSRSEMNVSTLELGDSALYLCASHPGQGYEKLFFGSGTQLSVL.

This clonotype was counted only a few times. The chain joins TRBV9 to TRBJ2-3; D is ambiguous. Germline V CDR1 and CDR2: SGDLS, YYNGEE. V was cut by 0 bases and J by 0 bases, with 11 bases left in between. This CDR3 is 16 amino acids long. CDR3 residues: CASSVEAYPSTDTQYF. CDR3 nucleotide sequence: TGTGCCAGCAGCGTAGAGGCCTACCCTAGCACAGATACGCAGTATTTT.

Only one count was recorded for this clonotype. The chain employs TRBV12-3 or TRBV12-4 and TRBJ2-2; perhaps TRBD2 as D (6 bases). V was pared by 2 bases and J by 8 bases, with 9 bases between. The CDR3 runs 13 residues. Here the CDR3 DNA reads TGTGCCAGCAGTTTAACGGGGGATGGGGAGCTGTTTTTT. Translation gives CASSLTGDGELFF.

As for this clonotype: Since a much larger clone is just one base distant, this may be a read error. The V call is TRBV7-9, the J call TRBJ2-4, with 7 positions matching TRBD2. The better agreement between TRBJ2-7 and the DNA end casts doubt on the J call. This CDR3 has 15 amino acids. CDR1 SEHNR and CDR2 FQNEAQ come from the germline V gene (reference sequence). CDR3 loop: CASSSKRGGTDEQYF. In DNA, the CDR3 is TGTGCCAGCAGCTCTAAGCGGGGAGGAACTGACGAGCAGTACTTC.

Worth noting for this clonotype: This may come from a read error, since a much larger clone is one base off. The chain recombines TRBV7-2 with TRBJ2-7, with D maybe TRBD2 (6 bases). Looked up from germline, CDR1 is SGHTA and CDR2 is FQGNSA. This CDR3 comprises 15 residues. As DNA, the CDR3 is TGTGCCTGCAGCCGGGACTTTCAAAGCTCCTACGAGCAGTACTTC. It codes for CACSRDFQSSYEQYF.

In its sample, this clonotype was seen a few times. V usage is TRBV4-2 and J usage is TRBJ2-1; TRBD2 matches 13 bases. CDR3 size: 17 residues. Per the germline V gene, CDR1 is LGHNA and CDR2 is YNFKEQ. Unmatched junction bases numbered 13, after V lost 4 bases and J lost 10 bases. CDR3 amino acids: CASSRIAGTSGVGEQFF. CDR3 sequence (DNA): TGTGCCAGCAGCCGGATTGCCGGGACTAGCGGGGTAGGAGAGCAGTTCTTC.

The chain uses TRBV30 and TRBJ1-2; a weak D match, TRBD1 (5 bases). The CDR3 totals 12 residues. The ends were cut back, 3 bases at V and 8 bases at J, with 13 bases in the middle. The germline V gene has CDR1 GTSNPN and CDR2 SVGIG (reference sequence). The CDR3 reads CAWSGGTWGYTF. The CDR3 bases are TGTGCCTGGAGCGGGGGGACGTGGGGCTACACCTTC.

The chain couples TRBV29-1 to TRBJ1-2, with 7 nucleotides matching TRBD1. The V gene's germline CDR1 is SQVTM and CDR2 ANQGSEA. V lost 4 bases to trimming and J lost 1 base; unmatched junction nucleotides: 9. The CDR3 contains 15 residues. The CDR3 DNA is TGCAGCGTTGCCCTCACGGGACAGTTTAACTATGGCTACACCTTC. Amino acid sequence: CSVALTGQFNYGYTF. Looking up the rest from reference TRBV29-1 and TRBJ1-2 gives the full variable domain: SAVISQKPSRDICQRGTSLTIQCQVDSQVTMMFWYRQQPGQSLTLIATANQGSEATYESGFVIDKFPISRPNLTFSTLTVSNMSPEDSSIYLCSVALTGQFNYGYTFGSGTRLTVV.

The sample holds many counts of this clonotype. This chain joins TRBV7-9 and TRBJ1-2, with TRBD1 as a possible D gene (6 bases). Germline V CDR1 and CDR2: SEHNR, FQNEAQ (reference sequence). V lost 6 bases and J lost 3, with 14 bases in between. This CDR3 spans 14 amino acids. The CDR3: CASRSWTDYYGYTF. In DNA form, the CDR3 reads TGTGCCAGCAGATCTTGGACAGATTACTATGGCTACACCTTC.

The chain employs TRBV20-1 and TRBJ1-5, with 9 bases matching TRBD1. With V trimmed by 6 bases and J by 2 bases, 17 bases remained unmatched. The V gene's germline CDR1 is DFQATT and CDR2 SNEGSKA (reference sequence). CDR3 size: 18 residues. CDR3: CSATRQGDIYSGNQPQHF. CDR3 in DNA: TGCAGTGCAACCCGACAGGGGGACATATATAGCGGCAATCAGCCCCAGCATTTT.

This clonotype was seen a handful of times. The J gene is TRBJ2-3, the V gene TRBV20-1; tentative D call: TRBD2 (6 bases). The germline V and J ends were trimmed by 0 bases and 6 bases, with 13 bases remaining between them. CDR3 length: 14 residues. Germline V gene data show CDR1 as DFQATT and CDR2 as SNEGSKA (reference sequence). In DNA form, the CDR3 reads TGCAGTGCTAGAGACGGAGGGAGAGGCGATACGCAGTATTTT. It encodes CSARDGGRGDTQYF.

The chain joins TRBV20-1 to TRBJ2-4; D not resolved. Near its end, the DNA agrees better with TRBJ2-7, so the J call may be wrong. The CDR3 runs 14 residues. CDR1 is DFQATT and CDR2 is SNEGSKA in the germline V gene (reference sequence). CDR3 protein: CSARDGSGYDEQYF. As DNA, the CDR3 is TGCAGTGCTAGAGATGGGTCCGGTTACGACGAGCAGTACTTC.

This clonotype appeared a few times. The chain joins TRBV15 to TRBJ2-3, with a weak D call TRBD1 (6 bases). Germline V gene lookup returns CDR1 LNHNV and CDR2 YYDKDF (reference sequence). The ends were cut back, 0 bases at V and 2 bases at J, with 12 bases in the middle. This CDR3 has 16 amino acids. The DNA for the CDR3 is TGTGCCACCAGCAGAGAAATTCCAGGGGACACAGATACGCAGTATTTT. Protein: CATSREIPGDTDTQYF.

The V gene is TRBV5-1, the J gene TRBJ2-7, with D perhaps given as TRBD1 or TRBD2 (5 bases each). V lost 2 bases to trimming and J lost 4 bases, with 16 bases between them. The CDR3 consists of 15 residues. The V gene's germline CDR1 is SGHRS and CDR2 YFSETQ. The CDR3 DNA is TGCGCCAGCAGCTTCGCAGCAGGGACCATATACGAGCAGTACTTC. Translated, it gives CASSFAAGTIYEQYF.

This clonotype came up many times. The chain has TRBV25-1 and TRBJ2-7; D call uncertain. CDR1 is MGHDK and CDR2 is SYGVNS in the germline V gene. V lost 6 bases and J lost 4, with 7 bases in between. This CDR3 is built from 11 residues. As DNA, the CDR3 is TGTGCCAGCAGCGCCGATTACGAGCAGTACTTC. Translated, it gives CASSADYEQYF.

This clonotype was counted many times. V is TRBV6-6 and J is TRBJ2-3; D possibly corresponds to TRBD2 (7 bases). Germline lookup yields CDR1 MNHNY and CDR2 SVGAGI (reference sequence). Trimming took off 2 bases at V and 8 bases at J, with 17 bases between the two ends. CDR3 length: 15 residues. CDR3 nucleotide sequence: TGTGCCAGCAGTTACGAAATTCGAGGGGGGGGTACGCAGTATTTT. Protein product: CASSYEIRGGGTQYF.

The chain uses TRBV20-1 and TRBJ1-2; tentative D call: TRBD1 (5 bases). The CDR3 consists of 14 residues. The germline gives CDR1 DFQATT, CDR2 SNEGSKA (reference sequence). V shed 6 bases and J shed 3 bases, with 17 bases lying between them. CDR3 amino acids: CSARADRGDYGYTF. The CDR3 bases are TGCAGTGCCAGGGCGGACCGAGGTGACTATGGCTACACCTTC.

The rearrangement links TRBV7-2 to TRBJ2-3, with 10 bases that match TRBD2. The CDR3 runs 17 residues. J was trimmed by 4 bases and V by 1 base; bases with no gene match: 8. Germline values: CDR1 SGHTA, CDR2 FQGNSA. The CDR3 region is CASSLVISGGRADTQYF. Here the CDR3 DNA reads TGTGCCAGCAGCTTAGTTATTAGCGGGGGGCGGGCAGATACGCAGTATTTT.

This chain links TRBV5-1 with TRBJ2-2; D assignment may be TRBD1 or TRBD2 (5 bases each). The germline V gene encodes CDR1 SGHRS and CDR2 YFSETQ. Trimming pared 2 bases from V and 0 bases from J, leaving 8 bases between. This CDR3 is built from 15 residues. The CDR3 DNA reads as TGCGCCAGCAGCTTCCGGGACCCGAACACCGGGGAGCTGTTTTTT. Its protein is CASSFRDPNTGELFF.

The CDR3 DNA reads TGTGCCAGCAGTCGACTAGCGGCCTACGAGCAGTACTTC. Residues: CASSRLAAYEQYF. The chain uses TRBV6-2 or TRBV6-3 and TRBJ2-7; 9 bases agree with TRBD2. Germline CDR1 reads MNHEY; CDR2 reads SVGEGT. The V segment lost 5 bases and the J segment 2 bases; nucleotides outside the gene matches: 1. This CDR3 contains 13 residues.

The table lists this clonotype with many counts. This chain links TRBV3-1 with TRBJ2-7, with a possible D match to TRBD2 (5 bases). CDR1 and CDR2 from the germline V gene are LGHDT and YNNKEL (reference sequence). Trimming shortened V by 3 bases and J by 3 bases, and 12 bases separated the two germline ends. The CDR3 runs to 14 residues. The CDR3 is CASSHAGALYEQYF. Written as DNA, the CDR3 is TGTGCCAGCAGCCATGCGGGTGCCCTCTACGAGCAGTACTTC.